The text below deals with one T cell receptor (beta chain). The trim removed 0 bases at V and 8 bases at J, leaving 14 bases unmatched. Germline V gene lookup returns CDR1 LNHDA and CDR2 SQIVND (reference sequence). The CDR3 is made up of 18 amino acids. This sample was included in a study of shared T cell receptors in the human thymus. Repertoires were generated with immunoSEQ multiplex PCR, while TCRdb's copy carries only in-frame clones and drops some. The sample yields over 350,000 clones, about 95% seen once. Sequenced input: thymocytes. The TCR sequence derives from a human donor. The gene calls are TRBV19 and TRBJ1-4, with 8 nucleotides matching TRBD1. The DNA of the CDR3 is TGTGCCAGTAGTATAGATGGGGACAGGTCTCTCCGGGGGGAAAAACTGTTTTTT. This sequence encodes CASSIDGDRSLRGEKLFF. The full variable domain, rest sourced from reference TRBV19 and TRBJ1-4, is DGGITQSPKYLFRKEGQNVTLSCEQNLNHDAMYWYRQDPGQGLRLIYYSQIVNDFQKGDIAEGYSVSREKKESFPLTVTSAQKNPTAFYLCASSIDGDRSLRGEKLFFGSGTQLSVL.